This T cell receptor beta chain comes out of a study of cytomegalovirus exposure and HLA in healthy donors. Looking at the study overall: Later, an analysis reported that the 95 to 150 validation repertoires had used the same platform as the 550 to 750 first-cohort repertoires. Study findings and constraints: According to reports, the classifier identified cytomegalovirus status with high specificity and sensitivity.

As regards this clone: Its antigen remains unknown.

The assay was immunoSEQ multiplex PCR, and TCRdb's table has in-frame clones only and misses some. The sample includes 330,000 or so clones, about nine tenths of them seen just once. The CDR3 runs 15 residues. Germline trimming cut 0 bases from V and 3 bases from J; bases unmatched to any gene: 4. Germline V gene lookup returns CDR1 SGHNT and CDR2 YYREEE (reference sequence). The chain carries TRBV5-4 and TRBJ2-7; 9 positions match TRBD2. This TCR derives from a woman between 18 and 29 years old in good health and CMV-seronegative. The specimen sequenced was PBMCs. In nucleotides, the CDR3 is TGTGCCAGCAGCTTGGATGGTAGCGGGAGCTACGAGCAGTACTTC. This encodes CASSLDGSGSYEQYF.